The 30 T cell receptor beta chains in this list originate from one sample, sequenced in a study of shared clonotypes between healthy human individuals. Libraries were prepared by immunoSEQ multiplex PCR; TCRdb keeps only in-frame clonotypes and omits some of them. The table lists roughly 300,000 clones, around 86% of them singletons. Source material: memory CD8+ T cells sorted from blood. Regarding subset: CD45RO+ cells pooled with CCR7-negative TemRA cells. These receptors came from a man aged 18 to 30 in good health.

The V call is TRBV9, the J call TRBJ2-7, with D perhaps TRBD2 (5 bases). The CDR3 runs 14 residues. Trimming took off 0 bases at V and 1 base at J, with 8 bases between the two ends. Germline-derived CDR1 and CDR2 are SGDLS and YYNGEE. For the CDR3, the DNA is TGTGCCAGCAGCGTAGTGGGAGCATCCTACGAGCAGTACTTC. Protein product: CASSVVGASYEQYF. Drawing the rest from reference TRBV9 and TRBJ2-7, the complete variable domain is DSGVTQTPKHLITATGQRVTLRCSPRSGDLSVYWYQQSLDQGLQFLIQYYNGEERAKGNILERFSAQQFPDLHSELNLSSLELGDSALYFCASSVVGASYEQYFGPGTRLTVT.

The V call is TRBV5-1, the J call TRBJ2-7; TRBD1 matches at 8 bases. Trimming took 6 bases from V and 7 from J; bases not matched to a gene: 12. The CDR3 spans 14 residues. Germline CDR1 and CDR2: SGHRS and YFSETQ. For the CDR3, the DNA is TGCGCCAGCAAAGTCATCCAGGGGGCATTTGAGCAGTACTTC. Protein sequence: CASKVIQGAFEQYF.

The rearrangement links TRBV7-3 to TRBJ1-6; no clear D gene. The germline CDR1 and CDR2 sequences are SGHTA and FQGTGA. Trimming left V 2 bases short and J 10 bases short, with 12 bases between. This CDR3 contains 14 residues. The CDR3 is CASSLDGGRSPLHF. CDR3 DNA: TGTGCCAGCAGCTTAGATGGAGGGAGGTCACCCCTCCACTTT. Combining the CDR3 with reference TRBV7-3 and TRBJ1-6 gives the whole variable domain GAGVSQTPSNKVTEKGKYVELRCDPISGHTALYWYRQSLGQGPEFLIYFQGTGAADDSGLPNDRFFAVRPEGSVSTLKIQRTERGDSAVYLCASSLDGGRSPLHFGNGTRLTVT.

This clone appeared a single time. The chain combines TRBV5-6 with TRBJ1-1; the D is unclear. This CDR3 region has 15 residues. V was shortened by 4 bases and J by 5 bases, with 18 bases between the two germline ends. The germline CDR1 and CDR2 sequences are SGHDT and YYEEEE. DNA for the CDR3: TGTGCCAGCAGCCCGATACCATCGGGAGGAACTGAAGCTTTCTTT. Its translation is CASSPIPSGGTEAFF.

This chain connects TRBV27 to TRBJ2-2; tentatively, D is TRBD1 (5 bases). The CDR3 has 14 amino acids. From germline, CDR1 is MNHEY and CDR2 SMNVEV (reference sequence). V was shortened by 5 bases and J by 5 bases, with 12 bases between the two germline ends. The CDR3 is CASSQGWGTGELFF. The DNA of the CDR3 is TGTGCCAGCAGTCAGGGCTGGGGTACCGGGGAGCTGTTTTTT.

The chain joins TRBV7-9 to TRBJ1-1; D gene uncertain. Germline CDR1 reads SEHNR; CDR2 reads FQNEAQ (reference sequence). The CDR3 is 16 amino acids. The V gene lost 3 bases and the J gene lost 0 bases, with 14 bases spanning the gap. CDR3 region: CASSFPSRTVNTEAFF. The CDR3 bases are TGTGCCAGCAGCTTCCCCTCTAGAACAGTGAACACTGAAGCTTTCTTT.

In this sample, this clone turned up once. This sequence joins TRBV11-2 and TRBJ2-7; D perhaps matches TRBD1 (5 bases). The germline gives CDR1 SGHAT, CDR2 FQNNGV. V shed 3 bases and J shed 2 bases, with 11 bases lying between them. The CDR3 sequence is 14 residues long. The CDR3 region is CASSFLGPTYEQYF. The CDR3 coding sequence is TGTGCCAGCAGCTTCTTGGGGCCAACCTACGAGCAGTACTTC.

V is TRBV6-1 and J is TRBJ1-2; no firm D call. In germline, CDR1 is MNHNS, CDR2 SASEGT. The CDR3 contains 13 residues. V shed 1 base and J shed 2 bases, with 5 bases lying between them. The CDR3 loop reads CASSEGANYGYTF. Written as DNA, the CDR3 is TGTGCCAGCAGTGAAGGGGCCAACTATGGCTACACCTTC.

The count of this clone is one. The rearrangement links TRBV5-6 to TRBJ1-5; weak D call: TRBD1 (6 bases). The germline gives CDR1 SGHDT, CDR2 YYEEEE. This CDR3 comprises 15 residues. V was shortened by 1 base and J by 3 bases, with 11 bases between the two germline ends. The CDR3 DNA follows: TGTGCCAGCAGCTTGCAGGGGTTCGCCAATCAGCCCCAGCATTTT. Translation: CASSLQGFANQPQHF.

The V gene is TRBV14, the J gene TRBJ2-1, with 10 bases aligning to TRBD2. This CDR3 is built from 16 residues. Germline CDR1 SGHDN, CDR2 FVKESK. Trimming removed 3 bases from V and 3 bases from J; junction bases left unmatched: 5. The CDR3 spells CASSQTGTSDYNEQFF. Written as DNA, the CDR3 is TGTGCCAGCAGCCAGACCGGGACTAGCGACTACAATGAGCAGTTCTTC.

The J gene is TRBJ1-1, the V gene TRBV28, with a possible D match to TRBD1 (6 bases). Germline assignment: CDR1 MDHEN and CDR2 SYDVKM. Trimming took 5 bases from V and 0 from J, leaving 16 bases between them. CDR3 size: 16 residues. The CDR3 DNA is TGTGCCAGCAGTCCCCCCTCTACAGGGATGAACACTGAAGCTTTCTTT. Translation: CASSPPSTGMNTEAFF.

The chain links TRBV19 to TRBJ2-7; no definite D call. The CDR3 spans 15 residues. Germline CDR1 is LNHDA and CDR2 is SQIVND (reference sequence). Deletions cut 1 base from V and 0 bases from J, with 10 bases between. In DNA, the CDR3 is TGTGCCAGTAGTATAGGCGCACTGATCTCCTACGAGCAGTACTTC. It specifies CASSIGALISYEQYF.

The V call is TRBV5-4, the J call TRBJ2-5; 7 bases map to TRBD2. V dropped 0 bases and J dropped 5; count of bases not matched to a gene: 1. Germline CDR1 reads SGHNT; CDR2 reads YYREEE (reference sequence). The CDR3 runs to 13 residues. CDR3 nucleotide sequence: TGTGCCAGCAGCTTGGAGGGAGGGGAGACCCAGTACTTC. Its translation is CASSLEGGETQYF.

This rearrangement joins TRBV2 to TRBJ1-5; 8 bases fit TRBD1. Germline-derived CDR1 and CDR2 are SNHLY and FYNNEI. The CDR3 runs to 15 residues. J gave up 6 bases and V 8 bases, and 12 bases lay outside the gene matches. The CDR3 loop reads CASLSGGQGAQPQHF. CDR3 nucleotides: TGTGCCAGCCTCAGTGGCGGACAGGGAGCTCAGCCCCAGCATTTT. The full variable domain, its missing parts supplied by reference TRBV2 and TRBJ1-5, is EPEVTQTPSHQVTQMGQEVILRCVPISNHLYFYWYRQILGQKVEFLVSFYNNEISEKSEIFDDQFSVERPDGSNFTLKIRSTKLEDSAMYFCASLSGGQGAQPQHFGDGTRLSIL.

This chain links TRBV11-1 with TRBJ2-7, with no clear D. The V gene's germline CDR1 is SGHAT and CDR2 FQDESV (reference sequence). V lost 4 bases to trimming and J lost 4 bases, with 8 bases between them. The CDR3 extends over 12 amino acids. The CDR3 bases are TGTGCCAGCAGCTCTTCAGTTTACGAGCAGTACTTC. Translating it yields CASSSSVYEQYF.

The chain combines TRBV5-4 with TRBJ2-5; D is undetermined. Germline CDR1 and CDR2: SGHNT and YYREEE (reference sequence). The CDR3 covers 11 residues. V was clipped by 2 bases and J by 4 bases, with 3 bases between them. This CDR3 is CASSFGETQYF. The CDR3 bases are TGTGCCAGCAGCTTTGGAGAGACCCAGTACTTC.

The CDR3 nucleotides read TGTGCCAGCAGTTTTCCTCCCGGGTCCCCTCGCCCAGATACGCAGTATTTT. Translating it yields CASSFPPGSPRPDTQYF. The chain links TRBV28 to TRBJ2-3; D remains unclear. This CDR3 is built from 17 residues. Germline V CDR1 and CDR2: MDHEN, SYDVKM. V gave up 3 bases and J gave up 4 bases, with 20 bases separating them.

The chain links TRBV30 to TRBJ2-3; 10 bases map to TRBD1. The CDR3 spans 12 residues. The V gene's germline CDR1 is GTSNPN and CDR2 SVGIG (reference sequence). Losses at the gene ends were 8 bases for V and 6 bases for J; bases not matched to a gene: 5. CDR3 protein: CAGTGAEDTQYF. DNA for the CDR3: TGTGCCGGGACAGGGGCCGAGGATACGCAGTATTTT.

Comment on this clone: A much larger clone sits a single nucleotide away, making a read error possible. The CDR3 sequence is CASSLTDTQYF. CDR3 sequence (DNA): TGTGCCAGCAGTCTAACAGATACGCAGTATTTT. This rearrangement joins TRBV2 to TRBJ2-3; no firm D call. Germline CDR1 SNHLY, CDR2 FYNNEI. The CDR3 is 11 amino acids. V gave up 5 bases and J gave up 3 bases, with 3 bases separating them. The full variable domain, in which reference TRBV2 and TRBJ2-3 provide the parts outside the CDR3, is EPEVTQTPSHQVTQMGQEVILRCVPISNHLYFYWYRQILGQKVEFLVSFYNNEISEKSEIFDDQFSVERPDGSNFTLKIRSTKLEDSAMYFCASSLTDTQYFGPGTRLTVL.

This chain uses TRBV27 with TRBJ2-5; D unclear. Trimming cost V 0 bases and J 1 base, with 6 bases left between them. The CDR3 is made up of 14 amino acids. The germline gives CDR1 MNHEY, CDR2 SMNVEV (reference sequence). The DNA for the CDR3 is TGTGCCAGCAGTTTATCGGTCAGCCAAGAGACCCAGTACTTC. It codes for CASSLSVSQETQYF.

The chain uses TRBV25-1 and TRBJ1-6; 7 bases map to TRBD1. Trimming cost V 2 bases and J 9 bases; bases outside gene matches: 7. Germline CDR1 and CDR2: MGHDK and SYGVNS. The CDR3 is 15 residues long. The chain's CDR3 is CASSETTGEASPLHF. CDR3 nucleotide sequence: TGTGCCAGCAGTGAAACCACAGGGGAGGCTTCACCCCTCCACTTT.

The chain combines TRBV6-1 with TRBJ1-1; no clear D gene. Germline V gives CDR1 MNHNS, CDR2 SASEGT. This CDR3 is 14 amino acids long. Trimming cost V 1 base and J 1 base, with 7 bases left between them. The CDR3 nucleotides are TGTGCCAGCAGTGAAGGGTGGGCGAACACTGAAGCTTTCTTT. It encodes CASSEGWANTEAFF.

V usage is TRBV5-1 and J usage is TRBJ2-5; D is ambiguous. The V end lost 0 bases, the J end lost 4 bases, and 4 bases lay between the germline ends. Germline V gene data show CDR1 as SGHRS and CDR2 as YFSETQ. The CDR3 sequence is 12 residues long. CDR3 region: CASSLDLETQYF. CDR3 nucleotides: TGCGCCAGCAGCTTGGATCTAGAGACCCAGTACTTC.

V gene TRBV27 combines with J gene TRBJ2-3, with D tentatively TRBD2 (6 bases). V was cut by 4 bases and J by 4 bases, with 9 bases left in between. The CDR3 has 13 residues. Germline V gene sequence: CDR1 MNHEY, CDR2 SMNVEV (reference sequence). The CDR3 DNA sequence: TGTGCCAGCAGTTGGGGGGTCGCAGATACGCAGTATTTT. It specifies CASSWGVADTQYF.

CDR3 region: CASRVGTDSGNTIYF. CDR3 in DNA: TGTGCCAGCAGAGTCGGGACAGACTCTGGAAACACCATATATTTT. The chain has TRBV2 and TRBJ1-3; 7 bases are a match to TRBD1. V shed 6 bases and J 0 bases; nucleotides not matched to a gene: 5. Germline CDR1 SNHLY, CDR2 FYNNEI. The length of the CDR3 is 15 residues.

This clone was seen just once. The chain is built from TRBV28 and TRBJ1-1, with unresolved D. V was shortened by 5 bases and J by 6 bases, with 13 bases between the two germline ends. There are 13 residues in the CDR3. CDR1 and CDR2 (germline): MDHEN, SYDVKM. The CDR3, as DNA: TGTGCCAGCAGTCCCACCGAATGGGCTGAAGCTTTCTTT. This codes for CASSPTEWAEAFF.

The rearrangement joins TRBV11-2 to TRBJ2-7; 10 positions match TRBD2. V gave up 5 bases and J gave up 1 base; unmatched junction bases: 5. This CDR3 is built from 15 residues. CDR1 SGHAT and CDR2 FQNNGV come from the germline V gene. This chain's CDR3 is CASSLLAGASYEQYF. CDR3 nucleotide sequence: TGTGCCAGCAGCCTCCTAGCGGGAGCGTCCTACGAGCAGTACTTC. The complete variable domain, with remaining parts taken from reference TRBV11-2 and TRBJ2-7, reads EAGVAQSPRYKIIEKRQSVAFWCNPISGHATLYWYQQILGQGPKLLIQFQNNGVVDDSQLPKDRFSAERLKGVDSTLKIQPAKLEDSAVYLCASSLLAGASYEQYFGPGTRLTVT.

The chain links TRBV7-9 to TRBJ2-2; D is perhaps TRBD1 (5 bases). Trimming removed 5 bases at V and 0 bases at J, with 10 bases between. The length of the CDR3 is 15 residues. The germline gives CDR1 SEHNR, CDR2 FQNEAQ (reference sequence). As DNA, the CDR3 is TGTGCCAGCAGCATGACAGTAGCGAACACCGGGGAGCTGTTTTTT. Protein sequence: CASSMTVANTGELFF.

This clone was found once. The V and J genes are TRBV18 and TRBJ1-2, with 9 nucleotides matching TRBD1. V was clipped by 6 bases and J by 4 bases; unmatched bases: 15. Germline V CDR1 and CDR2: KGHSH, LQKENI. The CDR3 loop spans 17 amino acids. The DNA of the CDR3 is TGTGCCAGCTCCCACGGACAGGGGACCCATTGGGGCTATGGCTACACCTTC. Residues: CASSHGQGTHWGYGYTF.

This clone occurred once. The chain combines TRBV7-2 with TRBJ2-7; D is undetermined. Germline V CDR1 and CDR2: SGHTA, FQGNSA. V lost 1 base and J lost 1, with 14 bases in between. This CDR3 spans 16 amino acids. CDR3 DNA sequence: TGTGCCAGCAGCTTAGAAGGTATATCCGGTTCCTACGAGCAGTACTTC. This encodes CASSLEGISGSYEQYF. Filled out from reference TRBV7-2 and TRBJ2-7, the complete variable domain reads GAGVSQSPSNKVTEKGKDVELRCDPISGHTALYWYRQSLGQGLEFLIYFQGNSAPDKSGLPSDRFSAERTGGSVSTLTIQRTQQEDSAVYLCASSLEGISGSYEQYFGPGTRLTVT.